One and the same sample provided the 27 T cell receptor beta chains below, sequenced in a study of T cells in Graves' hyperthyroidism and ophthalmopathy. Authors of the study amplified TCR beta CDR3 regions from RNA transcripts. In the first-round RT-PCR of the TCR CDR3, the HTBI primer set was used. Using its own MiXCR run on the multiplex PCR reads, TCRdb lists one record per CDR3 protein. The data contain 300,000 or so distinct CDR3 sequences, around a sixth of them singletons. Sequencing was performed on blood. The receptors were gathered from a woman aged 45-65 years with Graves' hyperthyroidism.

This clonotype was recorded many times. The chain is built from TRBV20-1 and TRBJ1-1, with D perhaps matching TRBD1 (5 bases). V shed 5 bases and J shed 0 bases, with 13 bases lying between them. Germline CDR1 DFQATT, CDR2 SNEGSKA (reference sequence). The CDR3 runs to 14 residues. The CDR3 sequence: CSASRGHLNTEAFF. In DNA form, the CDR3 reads TGCAGTGCTTCCCGAGGACATCTGAACACTGAAGCTTTCTTT.

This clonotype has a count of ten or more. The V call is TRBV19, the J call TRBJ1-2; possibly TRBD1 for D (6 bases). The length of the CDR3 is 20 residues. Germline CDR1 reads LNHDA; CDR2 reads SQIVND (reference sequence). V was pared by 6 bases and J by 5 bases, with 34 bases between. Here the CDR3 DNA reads TGTGCCAGTAGCACCCTGATCACACAGGGAAGCCTACCGCGGGGTTATGGCTACACCTTC. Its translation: CASSTLITQGSLPRGYGYTF.

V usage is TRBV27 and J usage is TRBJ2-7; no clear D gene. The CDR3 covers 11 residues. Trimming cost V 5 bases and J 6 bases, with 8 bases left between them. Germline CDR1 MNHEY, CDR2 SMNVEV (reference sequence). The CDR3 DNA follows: TGTGCCAGCAGTCCCGTGGGCGAGCAGTACTTC. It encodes CASSPVGEQYF.

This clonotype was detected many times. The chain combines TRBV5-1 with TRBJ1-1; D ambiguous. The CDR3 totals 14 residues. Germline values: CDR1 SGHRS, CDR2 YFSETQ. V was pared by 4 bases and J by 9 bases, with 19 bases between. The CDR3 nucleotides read TGCGCCAGCAGCACATGGCCGGGGAAGGAGAAAGCTTTCTTT. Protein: CASSTWPGKEKAFF.

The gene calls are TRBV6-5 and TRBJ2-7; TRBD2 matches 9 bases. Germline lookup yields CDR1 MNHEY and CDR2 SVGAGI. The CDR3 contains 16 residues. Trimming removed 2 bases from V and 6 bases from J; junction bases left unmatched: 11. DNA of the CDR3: TGTGCCAGCAGTTACACTTCTCAGCGGGAGGTAAGCGAGCAGTACTTC. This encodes CASSYTSQREVSEQYF.

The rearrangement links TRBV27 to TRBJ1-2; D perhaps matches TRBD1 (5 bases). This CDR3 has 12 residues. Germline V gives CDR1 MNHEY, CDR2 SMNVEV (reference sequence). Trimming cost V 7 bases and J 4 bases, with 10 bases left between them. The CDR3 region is CASNNRSYGYTF. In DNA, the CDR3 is TGTGCCAGCAATAACAGGTCCTATGGCTACACCTTC.

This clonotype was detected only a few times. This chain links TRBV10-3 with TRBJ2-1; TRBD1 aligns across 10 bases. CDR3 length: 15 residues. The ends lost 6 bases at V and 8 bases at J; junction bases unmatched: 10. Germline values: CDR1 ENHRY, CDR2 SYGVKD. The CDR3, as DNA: TGTGCCATCAGCGATTCGGGACAGGGGTTATATGAGCAGTTCTTC. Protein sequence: CAISDSGQGLYEQFF.

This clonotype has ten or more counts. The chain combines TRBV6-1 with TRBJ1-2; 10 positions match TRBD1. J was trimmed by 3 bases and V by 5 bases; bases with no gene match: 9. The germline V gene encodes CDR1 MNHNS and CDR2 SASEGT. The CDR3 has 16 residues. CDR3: CASSSSGTGVDYGYTF. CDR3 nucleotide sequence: TGTGCCAGCAGTTCATCAGGGACAGGGGTCGACTATGGCTACACCTTC.

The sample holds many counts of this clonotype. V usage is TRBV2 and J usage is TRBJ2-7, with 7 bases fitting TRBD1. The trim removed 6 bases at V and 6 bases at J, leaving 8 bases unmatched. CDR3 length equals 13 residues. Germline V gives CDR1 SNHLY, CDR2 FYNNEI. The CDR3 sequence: CASSRQGTGEQYV. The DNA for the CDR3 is TGTGCCAGCAGCCGACAGGGTACGGGCGAGCAGTACGTC.

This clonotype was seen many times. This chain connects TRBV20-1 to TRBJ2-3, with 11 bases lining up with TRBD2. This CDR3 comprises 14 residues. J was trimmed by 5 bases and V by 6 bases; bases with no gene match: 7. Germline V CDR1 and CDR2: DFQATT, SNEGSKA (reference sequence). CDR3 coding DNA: TGCAGTGCCCCCCTAGCGGGAGGTCTAGATACGCAGTATTTT. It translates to CSAPLAGGLDTQYF.

CDR3 protein: CASTPGGAEPTTSTDTQYF. In DNA, the CDR3 is TGTGCCAGCACCCCGGGGGGGGCAGAACCCACGACCAGCACAGATACGCAGTATTTT. The chain has TRBV12-3 or TRBV12-4 and TRBJ2-3; TRBD2 matches 8 bases. Losses at the gene ends were 7 bases for V and 0 bases for J; bases not matched to a gene: 18. CDR3 length: 19 amino acids.

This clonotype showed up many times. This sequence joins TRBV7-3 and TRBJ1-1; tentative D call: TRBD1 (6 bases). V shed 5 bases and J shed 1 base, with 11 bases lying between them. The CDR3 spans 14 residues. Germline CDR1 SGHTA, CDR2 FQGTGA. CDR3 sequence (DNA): TGTGCCAGCAGCCCAACAGGGCAGAACACTGAAGCTTTCTTT. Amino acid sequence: CASSPTGQNTEAFF. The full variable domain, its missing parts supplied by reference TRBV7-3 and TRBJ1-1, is GAGVSQTPSNKVTEKGKYVELRCDPISGHTALYWYRQSLGQGPEFLIYFQGTGAADDSGLPNDRFFAVRPEGSVSTLKIQRTERGDSAVYLCASSPTGQNTEAFFGQGTRLTVV.

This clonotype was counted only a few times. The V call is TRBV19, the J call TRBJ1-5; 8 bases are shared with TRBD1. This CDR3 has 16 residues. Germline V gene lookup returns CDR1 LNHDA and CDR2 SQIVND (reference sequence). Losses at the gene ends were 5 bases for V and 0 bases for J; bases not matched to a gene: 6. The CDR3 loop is CASSPRTGYSNQPQHF. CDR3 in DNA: TGTGCCAGTAGTCCCCGGACAGGGTATAGCAATCAGCCCCAGCATTTT. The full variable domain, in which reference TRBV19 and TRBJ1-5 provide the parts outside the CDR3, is DGGITQSPKYLFRKEGQNVTLSCEQNLNHDAMYWYRQDPGQGLRLIYYSQIVNDFQKGDIAEGYSVSREKKESFPLTVTSAQKNPTAFYLCASSPRTGYSNQPQHFGDGTRLSIL.

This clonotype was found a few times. The CDR3 is CASGHSSTDTQYF. CDR3 coding DNA: TGTGCCAGCGGCCATTCTAGCACAGATACGCAGTATTTT. The chain combines TRBV12-3 or TRBV12-4 with TRBJ2-3; D call uncertain. The germline V and J ends were trimmed by 8 bases and 0 bases, with 9 bases remaining between them. The CDR3 is 13 residues long.

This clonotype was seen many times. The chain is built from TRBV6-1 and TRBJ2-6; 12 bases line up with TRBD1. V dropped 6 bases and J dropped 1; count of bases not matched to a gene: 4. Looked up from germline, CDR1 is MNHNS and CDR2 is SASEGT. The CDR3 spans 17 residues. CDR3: CASSPGQGASGANVLTF. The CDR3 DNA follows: TGTGCCAGCAGCCCGGGACAGGGGGCGTCTGGGGCCAACGTCCTGACTTTC.

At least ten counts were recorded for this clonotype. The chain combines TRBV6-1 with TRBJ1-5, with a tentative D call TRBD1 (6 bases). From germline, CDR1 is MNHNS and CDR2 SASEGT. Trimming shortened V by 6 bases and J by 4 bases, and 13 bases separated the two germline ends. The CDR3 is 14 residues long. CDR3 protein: CASRNRADNQPQHF. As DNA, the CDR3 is TGTGCCAGCAGGAACAGGGCCGATAATCAGCCCCAGCATTTT.

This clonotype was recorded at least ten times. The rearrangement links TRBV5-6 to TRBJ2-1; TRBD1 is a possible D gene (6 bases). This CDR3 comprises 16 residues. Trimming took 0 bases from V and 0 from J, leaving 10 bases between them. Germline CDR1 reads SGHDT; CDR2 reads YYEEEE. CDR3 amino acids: CASSLARGSSYNEQFF. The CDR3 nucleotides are TGTGCCAGCAGCTTGGCCAGGGGTAGCTCCTACAATGAGCAGTTCTTC.

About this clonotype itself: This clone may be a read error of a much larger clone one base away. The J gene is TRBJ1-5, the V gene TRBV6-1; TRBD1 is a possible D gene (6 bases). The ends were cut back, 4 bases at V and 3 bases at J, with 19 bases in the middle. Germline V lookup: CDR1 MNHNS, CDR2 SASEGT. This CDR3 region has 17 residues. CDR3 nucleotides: TGTGCCAGCAGTGGGACGTCAGGACAGAGACCCAATCAGCCCCAGCATTTT. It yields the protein CASSGTSGQRPNQPQHF.

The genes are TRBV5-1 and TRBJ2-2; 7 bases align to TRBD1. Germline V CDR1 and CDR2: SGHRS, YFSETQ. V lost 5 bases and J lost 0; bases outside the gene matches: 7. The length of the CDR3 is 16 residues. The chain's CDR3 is CASRSVGTANTGELFF. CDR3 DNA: TGCGCCAGCAGGAGTGTCGGGACAGCGAACACCGGGGAGCTGTTTTTT. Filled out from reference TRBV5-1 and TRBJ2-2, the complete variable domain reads KAGVTQTPRYLIKTRGQQVTLSCSPISGHRSVSWYQQTPGQGLQFLFEYFSETQRNKGNFPGRFSGRQFSNSRSEMNVSTLELGDSALYLCASRSVGTANTGELFFGEGSRLTVL.

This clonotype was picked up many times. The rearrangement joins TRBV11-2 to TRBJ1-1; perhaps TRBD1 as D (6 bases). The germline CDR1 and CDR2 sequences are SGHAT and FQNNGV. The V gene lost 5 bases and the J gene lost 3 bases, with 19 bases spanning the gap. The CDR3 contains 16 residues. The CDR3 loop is CASSPGGGGEDTEAFF. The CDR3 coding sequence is TGTGCCAGCAGCCCCGGCGGGGGCGGGGAGGACACTGAAGCTTTCTTT.

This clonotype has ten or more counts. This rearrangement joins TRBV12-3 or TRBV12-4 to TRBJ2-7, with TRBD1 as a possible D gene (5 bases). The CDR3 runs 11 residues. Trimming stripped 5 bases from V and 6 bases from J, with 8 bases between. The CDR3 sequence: CASSVRAEQYF. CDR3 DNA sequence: TGTGCCAGCAGTGTCAGGGCCGAGCAGTACTTC.

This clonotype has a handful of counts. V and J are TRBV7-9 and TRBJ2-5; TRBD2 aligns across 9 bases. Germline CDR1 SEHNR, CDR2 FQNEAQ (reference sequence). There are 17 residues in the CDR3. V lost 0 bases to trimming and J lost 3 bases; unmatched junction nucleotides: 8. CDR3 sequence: CASSLASSGNPEETQYF. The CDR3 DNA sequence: TGTGCCAGCAGCTTAGCCTCTAGCGGGAACCCTGAAGAGACCCAGTACTTC.

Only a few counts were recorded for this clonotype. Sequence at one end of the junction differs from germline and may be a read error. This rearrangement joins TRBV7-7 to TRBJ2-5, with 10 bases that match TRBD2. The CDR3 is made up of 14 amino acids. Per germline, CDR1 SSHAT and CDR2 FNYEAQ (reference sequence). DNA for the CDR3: TGTGCTAGCAGCTTAAGCGGGAGGGCCCTGACCCAGTACTTC. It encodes CASSLSGRALTQYF.

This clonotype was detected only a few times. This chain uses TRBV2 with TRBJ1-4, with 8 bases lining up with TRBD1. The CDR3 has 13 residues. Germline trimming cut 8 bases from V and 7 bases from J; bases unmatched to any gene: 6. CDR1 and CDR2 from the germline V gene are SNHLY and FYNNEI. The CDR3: CASDTGGAEKLFF. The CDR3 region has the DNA TGTGCCAGCGATACAGGGGGAGCTGAAAAACTGTTTTTT.

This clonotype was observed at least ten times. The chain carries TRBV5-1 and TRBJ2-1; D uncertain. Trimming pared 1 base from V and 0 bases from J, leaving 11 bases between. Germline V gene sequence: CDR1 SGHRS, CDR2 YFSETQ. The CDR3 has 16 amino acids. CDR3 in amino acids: CASSLSQSSSYNEQFF. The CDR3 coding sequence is TGCGCCAGCAGCTTGTCGCAGAGCAGCTCCTACAATGAGCAGTTCTTC. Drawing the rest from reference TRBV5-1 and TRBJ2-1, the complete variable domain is KAGVTQTPRYLIKTRGQQVTLSCSPISGHRSVSWYQQTPGQGLQFLFEYFSETQRNKGNFPGRFSGRQFSNSRSEMNVSTLELGDSALYLCASSLSQSSSYNEQFFGPGTRLTVL.

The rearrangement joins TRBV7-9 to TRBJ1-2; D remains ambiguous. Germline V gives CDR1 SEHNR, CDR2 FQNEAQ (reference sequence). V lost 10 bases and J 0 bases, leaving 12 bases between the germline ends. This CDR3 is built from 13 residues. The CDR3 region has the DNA TGTGCCACCGCCCCCTCGGCTAACTATGGCTACACCTTC. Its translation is CATAPSANYGYTF.

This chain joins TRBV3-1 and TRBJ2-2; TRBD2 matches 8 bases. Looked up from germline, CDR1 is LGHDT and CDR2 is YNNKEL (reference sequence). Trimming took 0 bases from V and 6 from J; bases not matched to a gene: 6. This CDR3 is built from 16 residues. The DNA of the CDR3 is TGTGCCAGCAGCCAAGATTTAACTAGCGGAGCCGGGGAGCTGTTTTTT. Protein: CASSQDLTSGAGELFF.